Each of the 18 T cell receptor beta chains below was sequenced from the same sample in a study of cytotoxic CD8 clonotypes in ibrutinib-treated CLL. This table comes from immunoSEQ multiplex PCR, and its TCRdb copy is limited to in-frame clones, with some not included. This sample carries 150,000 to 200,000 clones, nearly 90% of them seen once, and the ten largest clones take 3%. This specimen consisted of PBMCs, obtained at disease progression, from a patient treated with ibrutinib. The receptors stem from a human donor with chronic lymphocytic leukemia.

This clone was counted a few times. DNA of the CDR3: TGTGCCAGCAGTGTTGAGCGGGAGAGCTACGAGCAGTACTTC. This codes for CASSVERESYEQYF. The chain employs TRBV2 and TRBJ2-7, with 8 positions matching TRBD2. V shed 4 bases, J shed 3 bases, and the junction held 5 bases outside the gene matches. The CDR3 runs 14 residues. CDR1 is SNHLY, CDR2 FYNNEI, per germline.

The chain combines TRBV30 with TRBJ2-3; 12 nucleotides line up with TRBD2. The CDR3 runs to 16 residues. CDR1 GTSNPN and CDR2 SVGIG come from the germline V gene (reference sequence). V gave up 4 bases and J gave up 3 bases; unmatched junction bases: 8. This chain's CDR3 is CAWTSRTSGETDTQYF. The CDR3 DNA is TGTGCCTGGACCTCAAGGACTAGCGGGGAGACAGATACGCAGTATTTT.

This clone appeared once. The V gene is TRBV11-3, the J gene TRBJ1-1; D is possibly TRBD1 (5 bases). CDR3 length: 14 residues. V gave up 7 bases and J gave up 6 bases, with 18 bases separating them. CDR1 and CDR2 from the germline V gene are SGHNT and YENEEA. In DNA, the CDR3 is TGTGCCAGCACCGCCATCGGGGGATGGTCTGAAGCTTTCTTT. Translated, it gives CASTAIGGWSEAFF.

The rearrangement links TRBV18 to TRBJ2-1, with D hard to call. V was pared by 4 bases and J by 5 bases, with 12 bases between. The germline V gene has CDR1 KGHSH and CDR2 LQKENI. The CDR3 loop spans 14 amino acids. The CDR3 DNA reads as TGTGCCAGCTCACAGTCAGGTACCGACAATGAGCAGTTCTTC. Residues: CASSQSGTDNEQFF. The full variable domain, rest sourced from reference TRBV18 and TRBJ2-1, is NAGVMQNPRHLVRRRGQEARLRCSPMKGHSHVYWYRQLPEEGLKFMVYLQKENIIDESGMPKERFSAEFPKEGPSILRIQQVVRGDSAAYFCASSQSGTDNEQFFGPGTRLTVL.

CDR3 nucleotides: TGTGCCAGCAGTTTTACAGCGACAAATGAAAAACTGTTTTTT. Translation gives CASSFTATNEKLFF. This chain links TRBV7-6 with TRBJ1-4, with no clear D. CDR1 is SGHVS and CDR2 is FNYEAQ in the germline V gene. The CDR3 has 14 residues. Trimming shortened V by 6 bases and J by 5 bases, and 13 bases separated the two germline ends.

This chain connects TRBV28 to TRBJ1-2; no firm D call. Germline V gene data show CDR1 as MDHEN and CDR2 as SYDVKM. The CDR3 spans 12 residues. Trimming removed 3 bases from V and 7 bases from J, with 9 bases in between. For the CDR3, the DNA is TGTGCCAGCAGTTTCCTTGCCAGTGGCTACACCTTC. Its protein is CASSFLASGYTF.

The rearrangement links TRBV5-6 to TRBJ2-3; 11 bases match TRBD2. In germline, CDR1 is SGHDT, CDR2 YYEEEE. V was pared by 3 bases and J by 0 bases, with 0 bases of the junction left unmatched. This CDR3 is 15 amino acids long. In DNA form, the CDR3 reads TGTGCCAGCAGCTGGACTAGCGGGAGCACAGATACGCAGTATTTT. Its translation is CASSWTSGSTDTQYF.

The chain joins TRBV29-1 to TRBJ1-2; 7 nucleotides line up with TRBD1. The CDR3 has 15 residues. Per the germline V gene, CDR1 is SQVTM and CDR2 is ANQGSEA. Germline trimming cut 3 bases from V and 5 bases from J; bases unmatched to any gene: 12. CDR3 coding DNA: TGCAGCGTTGATTTAACAGGGGAGGGGAGATATGGCTACACCTTC. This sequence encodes CSVDLTGEGRYGYTF.

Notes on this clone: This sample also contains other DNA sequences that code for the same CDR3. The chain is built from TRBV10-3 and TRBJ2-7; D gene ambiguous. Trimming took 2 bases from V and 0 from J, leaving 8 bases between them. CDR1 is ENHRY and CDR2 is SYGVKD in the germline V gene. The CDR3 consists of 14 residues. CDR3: CAISEAGSSYEQYF. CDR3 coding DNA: TGTGCCATCAGTGAGGCAGGATCCTCCTACGAGCAGTACTTC.

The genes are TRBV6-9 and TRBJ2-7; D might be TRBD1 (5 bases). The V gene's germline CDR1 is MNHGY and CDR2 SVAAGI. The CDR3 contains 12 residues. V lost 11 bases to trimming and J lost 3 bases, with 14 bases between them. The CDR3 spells CAPRGIDYEQYF. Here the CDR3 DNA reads TGTGCCCCTAGGGGCATTGACTACGAGCAGTACTTC.

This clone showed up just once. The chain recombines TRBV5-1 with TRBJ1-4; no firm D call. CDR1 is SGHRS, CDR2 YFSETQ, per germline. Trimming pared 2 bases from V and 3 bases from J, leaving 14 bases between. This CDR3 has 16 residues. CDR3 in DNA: TGCGCCAGCAGCTTAATATCCAGCAGACCTAATGAAAAACTGTTTTTT. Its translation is CASSLISSRPNEKLFF.

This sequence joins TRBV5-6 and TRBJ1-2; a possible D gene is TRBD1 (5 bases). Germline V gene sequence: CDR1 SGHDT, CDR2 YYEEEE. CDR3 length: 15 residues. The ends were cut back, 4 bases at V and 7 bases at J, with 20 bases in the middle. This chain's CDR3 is CASSAPFVGVGGYTF. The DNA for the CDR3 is TGTGCCAGCAGCGCTCCATTTGTGGGGGTGGGTGGCTACACCTTC.

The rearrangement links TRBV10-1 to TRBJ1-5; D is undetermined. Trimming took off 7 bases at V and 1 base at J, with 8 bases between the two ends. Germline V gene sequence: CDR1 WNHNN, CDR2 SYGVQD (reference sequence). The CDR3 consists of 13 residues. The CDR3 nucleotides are TGCGCCAGCATTTTCCAGAGCAATCAGCCCCAGCATTTT. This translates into CASIFQSNQPQHF.

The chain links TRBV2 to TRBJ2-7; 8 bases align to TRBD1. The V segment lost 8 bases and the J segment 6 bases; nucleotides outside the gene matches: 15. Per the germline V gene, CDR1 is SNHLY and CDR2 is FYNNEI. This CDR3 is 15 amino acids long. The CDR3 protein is CASLLTPGQGAEQYF. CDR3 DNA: TGTGCCAGCCTGCTTACCCCCGGACAGGGAGCCGAGCAGTACTTC.

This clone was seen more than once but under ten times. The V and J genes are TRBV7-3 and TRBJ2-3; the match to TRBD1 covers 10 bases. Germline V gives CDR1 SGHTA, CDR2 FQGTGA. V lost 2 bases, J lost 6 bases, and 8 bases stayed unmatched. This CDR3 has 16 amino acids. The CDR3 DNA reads TGTGCCAGCAGCTTATCCCCAAGACAGGGGGCGGATACGCAGTATTTT. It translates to CASSLSPRQGADTQYF. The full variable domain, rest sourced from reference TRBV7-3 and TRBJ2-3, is GAGVSQTPSNKVTEKGKYVELRCDPISGHTALYWYRQSLGQGPEFLIYFQGTGAADDSGLPNDRFFAVRPEGSVSTLKIQRTERGDSAVYLCASSLSPRQGADTQYFGPGTRLTVL.

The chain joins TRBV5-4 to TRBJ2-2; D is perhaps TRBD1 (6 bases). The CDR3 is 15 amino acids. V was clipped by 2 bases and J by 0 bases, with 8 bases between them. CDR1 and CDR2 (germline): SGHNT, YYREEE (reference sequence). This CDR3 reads CASSLQGTNTGELFF. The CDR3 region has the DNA TGTGCCAGCAGCTTACAGGGTACGAACACCGGGGAGCTGTTTTTT.

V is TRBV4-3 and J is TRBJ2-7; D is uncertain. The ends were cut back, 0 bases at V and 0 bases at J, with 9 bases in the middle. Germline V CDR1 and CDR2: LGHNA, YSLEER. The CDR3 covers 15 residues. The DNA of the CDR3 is TGCGCCAGCAGCCAAGATGGTACTGACTCCTACGAGCAGTACTTC. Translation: CASSQDGTDSYEQYF.

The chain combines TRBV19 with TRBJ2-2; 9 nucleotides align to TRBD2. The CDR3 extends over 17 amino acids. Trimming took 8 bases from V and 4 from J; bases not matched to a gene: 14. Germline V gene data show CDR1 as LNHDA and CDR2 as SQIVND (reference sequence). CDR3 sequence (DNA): TGTGCCAGTTCGAAGGCGGGAGGGCCGGGGGGCACCGGGGAGCTGTTTTTT. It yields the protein CASSKAGGPGGTGELFF.